This paragraph reports one T cell receptor (beta chain). The V gene's germline CDR1 is LGHDT and CDR2 YNNKEL (reference sequence). CDR3 size: 14 residues. The ends lost 1 base at V and 2 bases at J; junction bases unmatched: 2. Libraries were prepared by immunoSEQ multiplex PCR; TCRdb keeps only in-frame clonotypes and omits some of them. The sample lists about 200,000 clones, about 89% occurring once. The data derive from a study of blood T cell repertoires in COVID-19. Study at large: PBMCs, B-cell-depleted T cells, or T cells provided the cDNA or gDNA that made up the material.

V usage is TRBV3-1 (or the pseudogene TRBV3-2) and J usage is TRBJ2-7, with 7 bases lining up with TRBD1. The sequencing sample was made of peripheral blood. The receptor was derived from a man in his sixties who had recovered from COVID-19. In nucleotides, the CDR3 is TGTGCCAGCAGCCAAGGGACAGGTCCCTACGAGCAGTACTTC. Its protein product is CASSQGTGPYEQYF.